This passage covers 29 T cell receptor beta chains from one sample sequenced in a study of T cell responses to AZD1222 COVID-19 vaccine. Here immunoSEQ multiplex PCR was the method, and the copy in TCRdb shows in-frame clones only, minus some. The table has 90,000 to 150,000 clones, around 89% seen once. The sample was peripheral blood, taken on day 0 of AZD1222 vaccination. All receptors derive from an adult in good health.

The gene calls are TRBV6-6 and TRBJ1-4, with TRBD1 identical over 8 bases. CDR3 length: 12 amino acids. Trimming cost V 6 bases and J 11 bases; bases outside gene matches: 5. CDR1 and CDR2 from the germline V gene are MNHNY and SVGAGI (reference sequence). CDR3 loop: CASSPDRGKLFF. CDR3 nucleotides: TGTGCCAGCAGCCCCGACAGGGGCAAACTGTTTTTT.

The rearrangement joins TRBV6-5 to TRBJ1-1; D is ambiguous. Trimming pared 0 bases from V and 6 bases from J, leaving 8 bases between. The germline CDR1 and CDR2 sequences are MNHEY and SVGAGI. CDR3 size: 13 residues. This CDR3 is CASSYSGSPEAFF. Here the CDR3 DNA reads TGTGCCAGCAGTTACTCAGGGAGTCCTGAAGCTTTCTTT.

The genes are TRBV7-2 and TRBJ1-2; a possible D gene is TRBD1 (6 bases). From germline, CDR1 is SGHTA and CDR2 FQGNSA. Trimming took off 1 base at V and 10 bases at J, with 13 bases between the two ends. The CDR3 spans 13 residues. The DNA for the CDR3 is TGTGCCAGCAGCTTAGGACCACAGGGACTCTACACCTTC. This codes for CASSLGPQGLYTF.

The rearrangement links TRBV7-2 to TRBJ1-3, with unresolved D. Germline-derived CDR1 and CDR2 are SGHTA and FQGNSA. The CDR3 covers 12 residues. V was trimmed by 5 bases and J by 5 bases, leaving 7 bases between them. This chain's CDR3 is CASSIPRNTIYF. In DNA, the CDR3 is TGTGCCAGCAGCATACCCCGAAACACCATATATTTT.

This clone was observed a single time. The chain employs TRBV12-5 and TRBJ1-1, with D uncertain. The CDR3 has 13 amino acids. Germline V CDR1 and CDR2: LGHNT, FRNRAP. V gave up 5 bases and J gave up 4 bases, with 11 bases separating them. The CDR3 nucleotides are TGTGCTAGTGGTCCCCAGTTGGGCACTGAAGCTTTCTTT. As protein: CASGPQLGTEAFF.

The V gene is TRBV6-5, the J gene TRBJ2-5; D remains ambiguous. CDR1 is MNHEY and CDR2 is SVGAGI in the germline V gene. This CDR3 region has 12 residues. Trimming removed 8 bases at V and 2 bases at J, with 9 bases between. CDR3: CASGTVQETQYF. CDR3 nucleotide sequence: TGTGCCAGCGGAACAGTACAAGAGACCCAGTACTTC.

The gene calls are TRBV2 and TRBJ2-2; D might be TRBD1 (6 bases). Germline V gene lookup returns CDR1 SNHLY and CDR2 FYNNEI. V was pared by 7 bases and J by 3 bases, with 9 bases between. The length of the CDR3 is 13 residues. In nucleotides, the CDR3 is TGTGCCAGCACAGGGGAACACACCGGGGAGCTGTTTTTT. Translation: CASTGEHTGELFF.

The CDR3 region is CASSLPGVGTGELFF. The CDR3 coding sequence is TGTGCCAGCAGCTTGCCAGGGGTAGGCACCGGGGAGCTGTTTTTT. This rearrangement joins TRBV5-5 to TRBJ2-2, with TRBD1 as a possible D gene (6 bases). The germline V gene has CDR1 SGHKS and CDR2 YYEKEE (reference sequence). Trimming cost V 1 base and J 4 bases, with 11 bases left between them. The CDR3 sequence is 15 residues long.

The chain uses TRBV12-3 or TRBV12-4 and TRBJ2-7, with 11 bases that match TRBD1. This CDR3 is built from 12 residues. V lost 8 bases, J lost 12 bases, and 9 bases stayed unmatched. The CDR3 nucleotides are TGTGCCAGCGGCCGGGACAGGGGGACCTTGTACTTC. Its protein is CASGRDRGTLYF.

V gene TRBV11-2 combines with J gene TRBJ1-2, with 9 positions matching TRBD1. From germline, CDR1 is SGHAT and CDR2 FQNNGV. The CDR3 has 12 residues. With 5 bases clipped from V and 6 bases from J, the junction kept 1 base outside the gene matches. The CDR3 loop is CASSRTGDGYTF. CDR3 in DNA: TGTGCCAGCAGCAGGACAGGGGATGGCTACACCTTC.

The rearrangement links TRBV5-1 to TRBJ1-3; D is ambiguous. V was trimmed by 4 bases and J by 0 bases, leaving 17 bases between them. Germline lookup yields CDR1 SGHRS and CDR2 YFSETQ. CDR3 size: 17 residues. The CDR3: CASSPSVGRDSGNTIYF. CDR3 bases: TGCGCCAGCAGCCCCTCCGTAGGTCGGGACTCTGGAAACACCATATATTTT.

The chain is built from TRBV2 and TRBJ1-2, with a possible D match to TRBD1 (5 bases). From germline, CDR1 is SNHLY and CDR2 FYNNEI. V lost 5 bases and J lost 7, with 8 bases in between. This CDR3 comprises 11 residues. The CDR3 is CASSWDRGYTF. CDR3 nucleotides: TGTGCCAGCAGTTGGGACCGTGGCTACACCTTC.

On this clone itself: Within the sample, other DNA sequences also encode this same CDR3. The genes are TRBV5-1 and TRBJ1-1; 10 bases fit TRBD1. The CDR3 sequence is 14 residues long. The trim removed 4 bases at V and 5 bases at J, leaving 5 bases unmatched. Germline CDR1 and CDR2: SGHRS and YFSETQ. The DNA for the CDR3 is TGCGCCAGCAGCAGACAGGGGGCTGGGACTGAAGCTTTCTTT. It codes for CASSRQGAGTEAFF. The entire variable domain, with the rest obtained from reference TRBV5-1 and TRBJ1-1, is as follows: KAGVTQTPRYLIKTRGQQVTLSCSPISGHRSVSWYQQTPGQGLQFLFEYFSETQRNKGNFPGRFSGRQFSNSRSEMNVSTLELGDSALYLCASSRQGAGTEAFFGQGTRLTVV.

The chain uses TRBV7-9 and TRBJ2-3; 10 bases are shared with TRBD1. The CDR3 loop spans 14 amino acids. In germline, CDR1 is SEHNR, CDR2 FQNEAQ (reference sequence). Unmatched junction bases numbered 5, after V lost 6 bases and J lost 5 bases. CDR3 loop: CASSYGQGGDTQYF. The DNA of the CDR3 is TGTGCCAGCAGTTACGGACAGGGGGGAGATACGCAGTATTTT.

With regard to this clone: Other DNA sequences from this sample encode an identical CDR3 as well. This sequence joins TRBV5-6 and TRBJ1-2; possible D gene TRBD1, 5 bases. Germline V gene lookup returns CDR1 SGHDT and CDR2 YYEEEE. V shed 1 base and J shed 0 bases, with 10 bases lying between them. The CDR3 totals 15 residues. DNA of the CDR3: TGTGCCAGCAGCTTGCCAGGGCATCCTAACTATGGCTACACCTTC. Protein product: CASSLPGHPNYGYTF.

J is TRBJ1-2 and V is TRBV7-9; no definite D call. V gave up 2 bases and J gave up 8 bases, with 15 bases separating them. Per germline, CDR1 SEHNR and CDR2 FQNEAQ (reference sequence). This CDR3 has 14 amino acids. CDR3 region: CASSLTEPGWGYTF. CDR3 sequence (DNA): TGTGCCAGCAGCTTAACAGAACCCGGGTGGGGCTACACCTTC.

The chain couples TRBV6-6 to TRBJ2-7; weak D call: TRBD1 (5 bases). V lost 4 bases, J lost 3 bases, and 7 bases lay in between. Germline assignment: CDR1 MNHNY and CDR2 SVGAGI (reference sequence). The CDR3 runs to 12 residues. The CDR3 loop is CASSLGDYEQYF. DNA for the CDR3: TGTGCCAGCAGTTTAGGGGACTACGAGCAGTACTTC.

The DNA for the CDR3 is TGTGCCAGCAGTTTTACGGCGAGCATGAACACTGAAGCTTTCTTT. Translating gives CASSFTASMNTEAFF. The rearrangement links TRBV27 to TRBJ1-1; no definite D call. There are 15 residues in the CDR3. The V gene's germline CDR1 is MNHEY and CDR2 SMNVEV (reference sequence). Trimming shortened V by 3 bases and J by 0 bases, and 11 bases separated the two germline ends.

CDR3 sequence: CASSDLTGPSSYEQYF. CDR3 nucleotides: TGTGCCAGCAGTGACCTGACAGGCCCTAGCTCCTACGAGCAGTACTTC. This chain connects TRBV6-1 to TRBJ2-7; TRBD1 is a possible D gene (6 bases). The CDR3 is 16 amino acids. The V end lost 3 bases, the J end lost 0 bases, and 15 bases lay between the germline ends. Germline values: CDR1 MNHNS, CDR2 SASEGT.

The J gene is TRBJ1-5, the V gene TRBV15, with D maybe TRBD1 (5 bases). CDR3 length equals 15 residues. Germline V gives CDR1 LNHNV, CDR2 YYDKDF (reference sequence). Trimming took off 4 bases at V and 4 bases at J, with 14 bases between the two ends. For the CDR3, the DNA is TGTGCCACCAGCACAGTAGACAGAGATAATCAGCCCCAGCATTTT. Amino acids: CATSTVDRDNQPQHF. Full variable domain (missing parts from reference TRBV15 and TRBJ1-5): DAMVIQNPRYQVTQFGKPVTLSCSQTLNHNVMYWYQQKSSQAPKLLFHYYDKDFNNEADTPDNFQSRRPNTSFCFLDIRSPGLGDTAMYLCATSTVDRDNQPQHFGDGTRLSIL.

This chain links TRBV9 with TRBJ2-2; tentative D call: TRBD2 (6 bases). Trimming took off 0 bases at V and 8 bases at J, with 14 bases between the two ends. Germline assignment: CDR1 SGDLS and CDR2 YYNGEE. The CDR3 runs 15 residues. The CDR3 DNA follows: TGTGCCAGCAGCGTAGATTTGGCGGGGATGGGGGAGCTGTTTTTT. This codes for CASSVDLAGMGELFF. Filled out from reference TRBV9 and TRBJ2-2, the complete variable domain reads DSGVTQTPKHLITATGQRVTLRCSPRSGDLSVYWYQQSLDQGLQFLIQYYNGEERAKGNILERFSAQQFPDLHSELNLSSLELGDSALYFCASSVDLAGMGELFFGEGSRLTVL.

CDR3 coding DNA: TGTGCCAGCAGTTACTCAACGGGTGGAGGCTACACCTTC. Residues: CASSYSTGGGYTF. The chain links TRBV6-2 or TRBV6-3 to TRBJ1-2; no firm D call. V lost 0 bases and J lost 8, with 10 bases in between. Germline values: CDR1 MNHEY, CDR2 SVGEGT. The CDR3 totals 13 residues.

V is TRBV7-3 and J is TRBJ1-1; D uncertain. Looked up from germline, CDR1 is SGHTA and CDR2 is FQGTGA. Trimming took off 2 bases at V and 5 bases at J, with 9 bases between the two ends. The CDR3 length is 13 residues. Here the CDR3 DNA reads TGTGCCAGCAGCTTATTGGGCAGAACTGAAGCTTTCTTT. The encoded protein is CASSLLGRTEAFF.

This clone was found a few times. The chain employs TRBV12-3 or TRBV12-4 and TRBJ1-3; no clear D. Between the trimmed V and J ends, which lost 2 bases and 8 bases, there was a span of 7 bases. The length of the CDR3 is 12 residues. Here the CDR3 reads CASSLSLDTIYF. The CDR3 DNA reads as TGTGCCAGCAGTTTAAGTCTTGACACCATATATTTT.

V and J are TRBV19 and TRBJ2-3; tentatively, D is TRBD1 (6 bases). The CDR3 runs 13 residues. The V end was cut by 4 bases, the J end by 6 bases, with 11 bases between. Germline CDR1 reads LNHDA; CDR2 reads SQIVND (reference sequence). The CDR3, as DNA: TGTGCCAGTAGTACACAGGGCAGGGATACGCAGTATTTT. It encodes CASSTQGRDTQYF.

J is TRBJ2-4 and V is TRBV19, with TRBD2 matching 7 bases. V lost 1 base, J lost 9 bases, and 0 bases stayed unmatched. The CDR3 runs 12 residues. CDR1 and CDR2 (germline): LNHDA, SQIVND (reference sequence). The CDR3 spells CASSIGEGIQYF. CDR3 nucleotide sequence: TGTGCCAGTAGTATAGGGGAGGGCATTCAGTACTTC.

The chain's CDR3 is CASSLAWDRDGFNYGYTF. In DNA, the CDR3 is TGCGCCAGCAGCTTGGCCTGGGACAGGGACGGTTTTAACTATGGCTACACCTTC. The J gene is TRBJ1-2, the V gene TRBV5-1, with 9 nucleotides matching TRBD1. This CDR3 has 18 residues. Germline loops: CDR1 SGHRS, CDR2 YFSETQ. After removal of 0 bases from V and 1 base from J, the junction contained 10 bases not matched to a gene.

This chain connects TRBV12-3 or TRBV12-4 to TRBJ1-1; D might be TRBD1 (5 bases). The germline V and J ends were trimmed by 3 bases and 6 bases, with 8 bases remaining between them. The CDR3 length is 12 residues. The CDR3 coding sequence is TGTGCCAGCAGTTTTGGGGGGGCTGAAGCTTTCTTT. Protein sequence: CASSFGGAEAFF.

The V call is TRBV14, the J call TRBJ1-4; D call uncertain. The germline V gene encodes CDR1 SGHDN and CDR2 FVKESK. V lost 1 base to trimming and J lost 14 bases, with 8 bases between them. The length of the CDR3 is 11 residues. CDR3 sequence (DNA): TGTGCCAGCAGCCAAGGAGGGAGTCTGTTTTTT. Translating gives CASSQGGSLFF.